This T cell receptor (beta chain) was sequenced in a study of early T cells in non-severe SARS-CoV-2 infection. Notes on the study in general: Matching with VDJdb favored anti-spike CD8 responses (missing private and CD4 specificities).

Germline-derived CDR1 and CDR2 are LGHDT and YNNKEL (reference sequence). The V end lost 2 bases, the J end lost 6 bases, and 7 bases lay between the germline ends. CDR3 size: 13 residues. Unique molecular identifiers (one per individual cDNA molecule) were attached. Each CDR3 protein gets one entry after TCRdb re-called the 5' RACE reads with MiXCR. The data show roughly 27,000 distinct CDR3 sequences, 9.5% to 10% seen once. In this sample, this clonotype turned up a few times. Its antigen is unidentified. Sequencing was performed on whole blood. The TCR originated in an adult who was a healthcare worker with PCR-confirmed SARS-CoV-2 infection or an uninfected control (not recorded which). The chain combines TRBV3-1 with TRBJ2-2; D is unclear. CDR3 DNA sequence: TGTGCCAGCAGCCAAAGCCGACCCGGGGAGCTGTTTTTT. Protein sequence: CASSQSRPGELFF.